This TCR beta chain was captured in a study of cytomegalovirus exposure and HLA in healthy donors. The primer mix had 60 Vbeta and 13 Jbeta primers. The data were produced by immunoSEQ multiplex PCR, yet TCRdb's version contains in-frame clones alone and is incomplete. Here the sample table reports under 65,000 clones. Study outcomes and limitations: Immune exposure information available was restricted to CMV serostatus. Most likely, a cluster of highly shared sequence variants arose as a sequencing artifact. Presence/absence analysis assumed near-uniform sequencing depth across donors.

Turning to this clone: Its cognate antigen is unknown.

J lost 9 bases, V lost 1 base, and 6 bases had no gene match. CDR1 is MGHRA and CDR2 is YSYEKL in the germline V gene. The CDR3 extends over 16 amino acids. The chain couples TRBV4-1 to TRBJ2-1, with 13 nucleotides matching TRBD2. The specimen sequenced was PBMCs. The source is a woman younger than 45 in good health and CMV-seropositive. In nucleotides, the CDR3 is TGCGCCAGCAGCCAAGGTACTAGCGGGAGGGCGGGTGAGCAGTTCTTC. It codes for CASSQGTSGRAGEQFF.